This TCR beta chain was recovered during a study of early T cells in non-severe SARS-CoV-2 infection. Germline CDR1 and CDR2: MDHEN and SYDVKM. V dropped 8 bases and J dropped 3 bases, with 11 bases sitting between them. This CDR3 has 13 residues. TCRdb called the 5' RACE reads again in MiXCR, with one record for every CDR3 protein. Of tens of thousands of distinct CDR3 sequences in the sample, approximately 6.7% were seen once. The origin of this receptor is an adult who was a healthcare worker with PCR-confirmed SARS-CoV-2 infection or an uninfected control (not recorded which). The chain uses TRBV28 and TRBJ1-5; D is unclear. Sequencing used whole blood. The CDR3 DNA reads as TGTGCCAGCCGGGCGGGCTACAATCAGCCCCAGCATTTT. Protein sequence: CASRAGYNQPQHF.